The clone carrying this T cell receptor (beta chain) came up a few times. Its cognate antigen is unknown. The data derive from a study of radiation and T cells in renal cell carcinoma. Study-wide results and caveats: Irradiated tumors held more dominant CDR3 motifs than control tumors. Top 100 clonotypes averaged around 54% in irradiated versus roughly 43% in nephrectomy-only tumors.

Data came from immunoSEQ multiplex PCR; TCRdb stores just in-frame clones and leaves some out. Of some 5,600 clones detected, more than 60% appear once; the ten largest clones hold around 30%. Treatment reported: treatment-naive control, cytoreductive nephrectomy. Controls included a handful of female and 11 to 12 male donors, resected 2011 to 2014. This CDR3 is 13 amino acids long. The V gene's germline CDR1 is SGHRS and CDR2 YFSETQ. V gave up 2 bases and J gave up 1 base, with 6 bases separating them. The receptor's source is a human donor with renal cell carcinoma. The rearrangement joins TRBV5-1 to TRBJ1-1; D ambiguous. Material: tumor tissue, obtained from a patient whose treatment was nephrectomy without radiotherapy. In nucleotides, the CDR3 is TGCGCCAGCAGCTTCCCCGAGAACACTGAAGCTTTCTTT. This translates into CASSFPENTEAFF.